Given below is one TCR beta chain in context. These data are taken from a study of blood T cell repertoires in COVID-19. Assay used: immunoSEQ multiplex PCR; TCRdb lists only in-frame clones, some missing. The sample has about 150,000 clones; approximately 84% are singletons. The trim removed 6 bases at V and 10 bases at J, leaving 6 bases unmatched. Germline CDR1 MNHEY, CDR2 SVGEGT. The CDR3 has 11 residues. Sequenced input: peripheral blood. The origin of this receptor is a human donor with acute or convalescent COVID-19. The donor label of this sample is uncertain. The gene calls are TRBV6-2 or TRBV6-3 and TRBJ2-7; 7 positions agree with TRBD1. DNA of the CDR3: TGTGCCAGCAGCCCGAACAGGGGACAGTACTTC. Its translation: CASSPNRGQYF.